This is a list of T cell receptor beta chains from one sample in a study of ipilimumab plus nivolumab after autologous stem cell transplantation. The repertoire was sequenced with immunoSEQ multiplex PCR; TCRdb's copy has only in-frame clones and lacks some. The sample carries fewer than 85,000 clones, 83% recorded once. The specimen comprised PBMCs, sampled in a trial of ipilimumab plus nivolumab as post-transplant consolidation. The receptor set was obtained from a male donor with diffuse large B-cell lymphoma. The conserved cysteine and the conserved F or W are not part of the CDR3 here.

V: TRBV20-1; CDR3: SARDRTSQF
V: TRBV15; CDR3: ATSRDLVRASYGYT
V: TRBV7-2; CDR3: ASSLSGLAGALGETQY
V: TRBV15; CDR3: ATSRDHRGNKHEQF
V: TRBV5-6; CDR3: ASSERRVSNSGANVLT
V: TRBV13; CDR3: ASSFKTGTGTQETQY
V: TRBV7-2; CDR3: ARGGQGAYGNTIY
V: TRBV6-1; CDR3: ASQQGASNQPQH
V: TRBV15; CDR3: ATSRDGISGAYEQY
V: TRBV28; CDR3: ASILGGASSYNEQF
V: TRBV6-6; CDR3: ASNRGLDNTEAF
V: TRBV7-8; CDR3: ASSLEFRNQPQH
V: TRBV12-5; CDR3: ASVRGGQPQH
V: TRBV6-5; CDR3: ASSYSWSSSGNTIY
V: TRBV4-1; CDR3: ASSQVVRRRNANYGYT
V: TRBV5-5; CDR3: ASGQEDWTEAF
V: TRBV7-3; CDR3: ASSLTAQDTEAF
V: TRBV5-1; CDR3: ASSYYPRQGPSYEQY
V: TRBV12-2; CDR3: ASRSRGNEQY
V: TRBV7-9; CDR3: ASSRTGLGEQY
V: TRBV6-6; CDR3: ASSQLGRTFTYEQY
V: TRBV19; CDR3: ASSIQGSRGNQPQH
V: TRBV11-2; CDR3: ASSSGQGNQPQH
V: TRBV7-2; CDR3: ASSRPKGLRDNEQF
V: TRBV11-2; CDR3: ASSLWSRDYLPLH
V: TRBV5-6; CDR3: ASSIRLNTDTQY
V: TRBV5-4; CDR3: ASSRDRGNEKLF
V: TRBV10-1; CDR3: ASSDTRSPINEQF
V: TRBV15; CDR3: ATSEQGDTEAF
V: TRBV4-2; CDR3: ASSQGDSTNNEQF
V: TRBV4-1; CDR3: ASSQDPRGDANTEAF
V: TRBV13; CDR3: ASSPAVALYSGDTRY
V: TRBV5-1; CDR3: ASSVSATDTQY
V: TRBV7-8; CDR3: ASSLMIGETYEQY
V: TRBV5-4; CDR3: ASNRGGAGETQY
V: TRBV2; CDR3: ASRTHSGRLYEQY
V: TRBV27; CDR3: ASMGLWTGGDYGYT
V: TRBV5-1; CDR3: ASSFQGVNT
V: TRBV11-1; CDR3: ASSLGTGLYEQY